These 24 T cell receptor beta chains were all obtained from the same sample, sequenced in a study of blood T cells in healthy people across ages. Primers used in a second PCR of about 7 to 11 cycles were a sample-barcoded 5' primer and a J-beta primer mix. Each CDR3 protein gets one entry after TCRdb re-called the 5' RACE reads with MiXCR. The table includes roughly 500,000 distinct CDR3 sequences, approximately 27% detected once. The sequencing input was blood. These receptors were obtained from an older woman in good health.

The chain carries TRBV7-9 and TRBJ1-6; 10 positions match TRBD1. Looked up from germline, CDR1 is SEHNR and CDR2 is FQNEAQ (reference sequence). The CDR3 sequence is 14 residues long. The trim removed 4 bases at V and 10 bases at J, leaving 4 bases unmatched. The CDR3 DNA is TGTGCCAGCAGCTACGGACAGGGGGACTCACCCCTCCACTTT. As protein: CASSYGQGDSPLHF.

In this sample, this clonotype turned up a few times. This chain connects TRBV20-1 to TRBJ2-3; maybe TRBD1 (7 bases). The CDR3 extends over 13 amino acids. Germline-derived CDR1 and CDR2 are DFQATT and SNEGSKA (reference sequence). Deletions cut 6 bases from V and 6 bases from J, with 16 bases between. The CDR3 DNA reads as TGCAGTGCAAGATCAGGGGGGCTTGATACGCAGTATTTT. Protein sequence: CSARSGGLDTQYF.

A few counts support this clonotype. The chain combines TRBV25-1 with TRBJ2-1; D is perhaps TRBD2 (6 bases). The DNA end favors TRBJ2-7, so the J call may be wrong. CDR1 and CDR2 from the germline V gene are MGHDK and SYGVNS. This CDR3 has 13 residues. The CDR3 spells CASGHGSSYEQYF. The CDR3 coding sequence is TGTGCCAGCGGCCACGGGAGCTCCTACGAGCAGTACTTC.

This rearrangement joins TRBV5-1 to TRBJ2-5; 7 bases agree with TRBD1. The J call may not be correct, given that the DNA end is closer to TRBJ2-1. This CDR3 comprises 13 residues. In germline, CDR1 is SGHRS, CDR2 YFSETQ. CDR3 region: CASSLSRDSEQFF. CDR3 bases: TGCGCCAGCAGTCTTTCGAGGGACAGTGAGCAGTTCTTC.

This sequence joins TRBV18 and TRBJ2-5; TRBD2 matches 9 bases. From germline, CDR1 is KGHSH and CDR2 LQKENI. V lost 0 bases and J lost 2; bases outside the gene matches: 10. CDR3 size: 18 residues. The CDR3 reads CASSPPYGTSSLQETQYF. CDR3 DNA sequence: TGTGCCAGCTCACCACCGTACGGGACTAGCTCCCTTCAAGAGACCCAGTACTTC.

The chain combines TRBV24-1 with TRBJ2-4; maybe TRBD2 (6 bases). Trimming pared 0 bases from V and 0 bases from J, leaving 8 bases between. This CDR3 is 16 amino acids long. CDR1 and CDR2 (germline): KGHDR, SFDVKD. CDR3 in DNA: TGTGCCACCAGTGATTTGGGGAGGAGAGCCAAAAACATTCAGTACTTC. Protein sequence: CATSDLGRRAKNIQYF.

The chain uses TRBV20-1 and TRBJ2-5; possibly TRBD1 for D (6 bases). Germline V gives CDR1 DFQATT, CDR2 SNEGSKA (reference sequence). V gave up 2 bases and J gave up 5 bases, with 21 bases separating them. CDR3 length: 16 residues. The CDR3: CSARYVGTKGGETQYF. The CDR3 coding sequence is TGCAGTGCTAGATACGTCGGGACAAAAGGCGGGGAGACCCAGTACTTC.

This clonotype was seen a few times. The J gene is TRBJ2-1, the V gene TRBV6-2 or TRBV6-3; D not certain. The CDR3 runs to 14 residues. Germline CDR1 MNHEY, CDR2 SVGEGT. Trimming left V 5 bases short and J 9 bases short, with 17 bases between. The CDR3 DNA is TGTGCCAGCAGTCAGGCAGTCATCCTTGGTGAGCAGTTCTTC. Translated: CASSQAVILGEQFF.

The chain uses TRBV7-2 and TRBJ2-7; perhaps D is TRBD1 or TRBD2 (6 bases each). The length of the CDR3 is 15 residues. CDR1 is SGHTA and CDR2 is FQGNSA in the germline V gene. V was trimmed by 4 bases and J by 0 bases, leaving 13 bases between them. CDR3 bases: TGTGCCAGCAGCTCCCCGGGGGCGAACTCCTACGAGCAGTACTTC. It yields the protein CASSSPGANSYEQYF.

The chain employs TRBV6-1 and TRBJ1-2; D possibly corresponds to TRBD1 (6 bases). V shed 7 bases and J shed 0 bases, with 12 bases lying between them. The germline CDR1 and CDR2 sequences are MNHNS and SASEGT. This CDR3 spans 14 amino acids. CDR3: CASKARGANYGYTF. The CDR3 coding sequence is TGTGCCAGCAAGGCCAGGGGAGCTAACTATGGCTACACCTTC.

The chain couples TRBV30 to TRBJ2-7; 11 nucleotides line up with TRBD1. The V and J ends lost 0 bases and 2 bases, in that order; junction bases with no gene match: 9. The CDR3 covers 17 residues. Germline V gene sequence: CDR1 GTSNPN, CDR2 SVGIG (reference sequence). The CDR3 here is CAWSVRGGTGGPYEQYF. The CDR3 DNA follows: TGTGCCTGGAGTGTACGTGGGGGGACAGGGGGACCCTACGAGCAGTACTTC.

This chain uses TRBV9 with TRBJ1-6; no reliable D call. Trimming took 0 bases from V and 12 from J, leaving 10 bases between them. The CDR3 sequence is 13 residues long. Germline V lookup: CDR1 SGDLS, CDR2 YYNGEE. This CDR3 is CASSVANGLPLHF. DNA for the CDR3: TGTGCCAGCAGCGTAGCTAACGGCTTACCCCTCCACTTT. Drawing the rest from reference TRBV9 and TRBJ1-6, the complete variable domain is DSGVTQTPKHLITATGQRVTLRCSPRSGDLSVYWYQQSLDQGLQFLIQYYNGEERAKGNILERFSAQQFPDLHSELNLSSLELGDSALYFCASSVANGLPLHFGNGTRLTVT.

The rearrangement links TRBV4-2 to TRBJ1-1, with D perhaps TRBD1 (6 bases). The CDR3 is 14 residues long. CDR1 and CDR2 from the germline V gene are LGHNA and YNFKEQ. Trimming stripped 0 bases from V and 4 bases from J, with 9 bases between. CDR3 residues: CASSQETGTTEAFF. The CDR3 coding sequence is TGTGCCAGCAGCCAAGAAACAGGGACCACTGAAGCTTTCTTT.

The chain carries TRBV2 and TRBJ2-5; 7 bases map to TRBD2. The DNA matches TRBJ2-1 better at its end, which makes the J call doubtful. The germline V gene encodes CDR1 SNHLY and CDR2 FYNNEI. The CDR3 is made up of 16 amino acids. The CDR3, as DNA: TGTGCCAGCAGTGATCTGGCAGGTGGGGAGGGGAATGAGCAGTTCTTC. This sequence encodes CASSDLAGGEGNEQFF.

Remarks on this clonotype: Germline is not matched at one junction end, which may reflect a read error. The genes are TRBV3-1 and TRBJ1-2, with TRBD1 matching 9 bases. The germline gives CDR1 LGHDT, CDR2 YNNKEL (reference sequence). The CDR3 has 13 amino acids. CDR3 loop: CASSQDGQGSHYF. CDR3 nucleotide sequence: TGTGCCAGCAGCCAAGATGGACAGGGGAGCCATTACTTC.

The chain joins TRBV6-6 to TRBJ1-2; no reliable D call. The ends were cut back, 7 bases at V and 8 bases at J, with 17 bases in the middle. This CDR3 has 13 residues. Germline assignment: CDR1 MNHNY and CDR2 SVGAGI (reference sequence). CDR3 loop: CASTNSNGHGYTF. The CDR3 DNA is TGTGCCAGCACCAACTCGAATGGTCACGGCTACACCTTC.

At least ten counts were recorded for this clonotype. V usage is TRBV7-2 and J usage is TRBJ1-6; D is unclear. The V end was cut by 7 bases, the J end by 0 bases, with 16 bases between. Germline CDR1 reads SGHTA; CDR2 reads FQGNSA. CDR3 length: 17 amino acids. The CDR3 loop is CASTTLWDYSYNSPLHF. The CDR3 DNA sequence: TGTGCCAGCACGACCCTTTGGGATTACTCCTATAATTCACCCCTCCACTTT.

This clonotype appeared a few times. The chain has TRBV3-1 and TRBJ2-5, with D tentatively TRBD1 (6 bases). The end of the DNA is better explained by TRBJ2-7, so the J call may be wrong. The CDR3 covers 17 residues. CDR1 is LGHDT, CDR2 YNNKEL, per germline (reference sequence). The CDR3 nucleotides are TGTGCCAGCAGCCAAGGATTTGCGAGGACAGCCCCCTACGAGCAGTACTTC. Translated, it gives CASSQGFARTAPYEQYF.

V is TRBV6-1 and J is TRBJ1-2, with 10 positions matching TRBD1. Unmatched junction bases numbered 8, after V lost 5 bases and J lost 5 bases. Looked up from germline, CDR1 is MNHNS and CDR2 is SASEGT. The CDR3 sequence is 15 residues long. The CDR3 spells CASSKGQGVEYGYTF. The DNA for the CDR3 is TGTGCCAGCAGTAAAGGACAGGGGGTAGAATATGGCTACACCTTC.

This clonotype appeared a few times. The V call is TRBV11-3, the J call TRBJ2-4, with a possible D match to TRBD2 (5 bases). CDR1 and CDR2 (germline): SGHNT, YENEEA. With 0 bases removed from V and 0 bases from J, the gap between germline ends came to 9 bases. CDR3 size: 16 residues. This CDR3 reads CASSLEAEAAKNIQYF. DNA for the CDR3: TGTGCCAGCAGCTTAGAAGCGGAGGCAGCCAAAAACATTCAGTACTTC.

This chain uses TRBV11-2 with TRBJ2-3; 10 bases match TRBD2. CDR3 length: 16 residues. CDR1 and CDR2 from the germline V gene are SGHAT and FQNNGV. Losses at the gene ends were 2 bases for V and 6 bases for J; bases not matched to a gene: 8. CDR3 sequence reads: CASSLSLAGPGDTQYF. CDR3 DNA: TGTGCCAGCAGCTTATCACTAGCGGGGCCGGGGGATACGCAGTATTTT.

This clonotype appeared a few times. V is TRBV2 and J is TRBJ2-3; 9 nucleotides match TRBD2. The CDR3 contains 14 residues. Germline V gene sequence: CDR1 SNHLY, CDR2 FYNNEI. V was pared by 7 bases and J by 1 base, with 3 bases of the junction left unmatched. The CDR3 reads CASKLAGRTDTQYF. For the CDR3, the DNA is TGTGCCAGCAAGCTAGCGGGGCGCACAGATACGCAGTATTTT.

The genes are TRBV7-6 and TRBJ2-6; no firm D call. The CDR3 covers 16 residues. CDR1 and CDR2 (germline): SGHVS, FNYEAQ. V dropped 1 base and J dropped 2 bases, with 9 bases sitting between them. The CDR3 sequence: CASSLEWEPGANVLTF. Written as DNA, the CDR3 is TGTGCCAGCAGCTTAGAATGGGAACCTGGGGCCAACGTCCTGACTTTC.

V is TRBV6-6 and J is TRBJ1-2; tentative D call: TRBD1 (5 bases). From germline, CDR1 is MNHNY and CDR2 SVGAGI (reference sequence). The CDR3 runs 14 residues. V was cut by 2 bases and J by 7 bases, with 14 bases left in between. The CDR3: CASSYLVSGGGYTF. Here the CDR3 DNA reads TGTGCCAGCAGTTACCTAGTCTCCGGGGGTGGCTACACCTTC.